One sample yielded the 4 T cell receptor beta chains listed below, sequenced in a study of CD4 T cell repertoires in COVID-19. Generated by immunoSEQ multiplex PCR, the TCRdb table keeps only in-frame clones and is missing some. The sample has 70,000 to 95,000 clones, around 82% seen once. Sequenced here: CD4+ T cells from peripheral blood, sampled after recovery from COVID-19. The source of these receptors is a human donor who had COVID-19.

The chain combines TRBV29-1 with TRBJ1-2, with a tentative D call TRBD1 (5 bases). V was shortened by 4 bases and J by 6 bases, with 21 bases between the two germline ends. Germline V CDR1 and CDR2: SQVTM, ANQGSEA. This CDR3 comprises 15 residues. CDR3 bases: TGCAGCGTTGGGTGGTCGCAGGGTGAAATCGATGGCTACACCTTC. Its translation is CSVGWSQGEIDGYTF.

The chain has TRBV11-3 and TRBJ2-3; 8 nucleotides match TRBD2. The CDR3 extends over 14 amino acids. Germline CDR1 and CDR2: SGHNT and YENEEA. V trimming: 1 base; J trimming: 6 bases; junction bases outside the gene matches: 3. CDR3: CASSLGRLADTQYF. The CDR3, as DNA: TGTGCCAGCAGCTTAGGTAGACTAGCGGATACGCAGTATTTT.

The CDR3 loop reads CASSSRGSGQPQHF. CDR3 DNA sequence: TGTGCCAGTAGTTCCAGGGGTTCGGGGCAGCCCCAGCATTTT. This rearrangement joins TRBV19 to TRBJ1-5; a weak D match, TRBD1 (6 bases). The CDR3 is made up of 14 amino acids. Trimming cost V 5 bases and J 7 bases, with 15 bases left between them. Germline loops: CDR1 LNHDA, CDR2 SQIVND (reference sequence).

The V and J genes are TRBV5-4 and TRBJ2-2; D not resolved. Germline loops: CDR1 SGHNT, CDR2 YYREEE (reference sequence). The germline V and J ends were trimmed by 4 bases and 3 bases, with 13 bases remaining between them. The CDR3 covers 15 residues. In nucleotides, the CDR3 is TGTGCCAGCAGCCGCGAAGGGCCGGACACCGGGGAGCTGTTTTTT. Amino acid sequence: CASSREGPDTGELFF.